This T cell receptor (beta chain) is from a study of cytomegalovirus exposure and HLA in healthy donors. Worth noting for this clone: What it recognizes is unknown.

Study-wide points: Later analysis demonstrated an association between a missense DCLRE1C variant and TCR beta V- and J-gene trimming. TCR beta chains numbering 164 were designated cytomegalovirus-associated. Rare TCR sequences predominated, though certain public TCRs were found in many donors.

It was with 60 Vbeta and 13 Jbeta primers that the PCR ran. Sequenced by immunoSEQ multiplex PCR; TCRdb stores in-frame clones only, minus some. This table holds around 62,000 clones, around 78% found once. Trimming at V came to 6 bases and at J to 3 bases, leaving 10 bases not matched to a gene. The CDR3 runs 15 residues. Germline V CDR1 and CDR2: LNHDA, SQIVND (reference sequence). The sequence derives from a man aged 40-50 years in good health and CMV-seronegative. The sample taken for sequencing was PBMCs. This chain joins TRBV19 and TRBJ2-7, with 8 bases lining up with TRBD2. The CDR3 region is CASSPRGAGDYEQYF. CDR3 DNA sequence: TGTGCCAGTAGCCCCAGGGGAGCGGGGGACTACGAGCAGTACTTC.